These 2 T cell receptor beta chains came from one sample sequenced in a study of CD8+CD57+ T cells in acquired aplastic anemia. CDR3 and TCR beta VDJ profiling relied on a genomic DNA template. One entry per CDR3 protein results from TCRdb running MiXCR on the reads. Here the sample spans 200,000 to 250,000 distinct CDR3 sequences, 50% to 70% being singletons. It was patients with CD8+CD57+ cell expansion by flow cytometry who were chosen for sequencing. Sequenced sample: sorted CD4+, CD8+, or CD8+CD57+ T cells (not recorded which) from PBMCs. These receptors came from a human donor with aplastic anemia.

This clonotype appeared a few times. The chain joins TRBV28 to TRBJ2-2; D gene uncertain. The V gene's germline CDR1 is MDHEN and CDR2 SYDVKM. V was cut by 1 base and J by 7 bases, with 4 bases left in between. The CDR3 spans 12 residues. The CDR3 protein is CASSLYGGELFF. CDR3 bases: TGTGCCAGCAGTTTATACGGCGGGGAGCTGTTTTTT.

Worth noting for this clonotype: One junction end disagrees with the germline gene, perhaps due to a read error. J is TRBJ1-1 and V is TRBV11-3; D is unclear. There are 12 residues in the CDR3. The germline CDR1 and CDR2 sequences are SGHNT and YENEEA. CDR3 region: CASSSTHPRTSF. CDR3 bases: TGTGCCAGCAGCTCTACTCACCCTAGGACCTCCTTT.